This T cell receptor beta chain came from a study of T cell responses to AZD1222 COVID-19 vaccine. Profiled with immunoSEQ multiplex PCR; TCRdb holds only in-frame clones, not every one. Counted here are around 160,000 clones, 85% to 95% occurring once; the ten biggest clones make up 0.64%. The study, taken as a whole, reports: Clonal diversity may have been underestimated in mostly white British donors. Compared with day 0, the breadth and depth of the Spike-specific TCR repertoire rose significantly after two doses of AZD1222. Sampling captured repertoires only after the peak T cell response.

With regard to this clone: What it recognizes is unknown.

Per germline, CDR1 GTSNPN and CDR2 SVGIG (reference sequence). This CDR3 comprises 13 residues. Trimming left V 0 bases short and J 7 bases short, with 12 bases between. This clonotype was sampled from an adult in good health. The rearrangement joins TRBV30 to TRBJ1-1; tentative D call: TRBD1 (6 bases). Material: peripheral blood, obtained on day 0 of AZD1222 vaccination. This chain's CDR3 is CAWSVRGAGEAFF. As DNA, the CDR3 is TGTGCCTGGAGTGTCCGGGGGGCTGGTGAAGCTTTCTTT.